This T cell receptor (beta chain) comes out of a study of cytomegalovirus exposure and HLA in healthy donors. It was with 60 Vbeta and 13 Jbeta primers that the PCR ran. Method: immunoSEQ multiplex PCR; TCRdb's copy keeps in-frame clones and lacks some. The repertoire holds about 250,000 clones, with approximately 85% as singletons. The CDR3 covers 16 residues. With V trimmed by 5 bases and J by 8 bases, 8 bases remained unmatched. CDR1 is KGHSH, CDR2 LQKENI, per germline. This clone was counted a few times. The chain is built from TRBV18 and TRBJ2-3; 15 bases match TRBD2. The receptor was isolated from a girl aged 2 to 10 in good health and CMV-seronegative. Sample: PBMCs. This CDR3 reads CASSEGLAGGDGTQYF. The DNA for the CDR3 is TGTGCCAGCTCAGAGGGACTAGCGGGAGGCGATGGTACGCAGTATTTT.